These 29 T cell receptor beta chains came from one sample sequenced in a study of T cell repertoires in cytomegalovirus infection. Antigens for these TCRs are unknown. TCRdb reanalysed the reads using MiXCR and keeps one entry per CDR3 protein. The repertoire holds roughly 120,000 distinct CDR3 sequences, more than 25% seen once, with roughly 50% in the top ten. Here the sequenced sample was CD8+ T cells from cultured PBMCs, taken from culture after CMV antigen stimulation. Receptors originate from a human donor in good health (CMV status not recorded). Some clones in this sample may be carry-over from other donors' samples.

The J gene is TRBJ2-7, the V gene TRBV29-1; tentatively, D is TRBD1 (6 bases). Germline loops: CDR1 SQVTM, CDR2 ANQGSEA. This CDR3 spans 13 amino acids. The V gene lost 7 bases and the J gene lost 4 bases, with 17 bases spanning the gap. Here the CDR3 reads CSAAEGDTYEQYF. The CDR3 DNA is TGCAGCGCTGCCGAGGGGGACACATACGAGCAGTACTTC.

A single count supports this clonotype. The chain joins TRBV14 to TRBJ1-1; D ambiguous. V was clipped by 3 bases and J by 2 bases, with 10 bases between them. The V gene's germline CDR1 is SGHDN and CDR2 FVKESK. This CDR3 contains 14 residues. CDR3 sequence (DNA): TGTGCCAGCAGCCAGACCGGGATAAACACTGAAGCTTTCTTT. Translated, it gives CASSQTGINTEAFF.

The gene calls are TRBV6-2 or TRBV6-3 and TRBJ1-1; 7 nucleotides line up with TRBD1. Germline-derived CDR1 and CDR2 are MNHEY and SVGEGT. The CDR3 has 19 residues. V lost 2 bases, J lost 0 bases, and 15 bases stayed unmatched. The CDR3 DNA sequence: TGTGCCAGCAGTTACAGAATGGGACAGTTTGGACCGATGAACACTGAAGCTTTCTTT. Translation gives CASSYRMGQFGPMNTEAFF.

The CDR3 DNA reads as TGCAGCGTTGGGGGAGGACAGGGGCTCGAGCAGTACTTC. Encoded protein: CSVGGGQGLEQYF. The V gene is TRBV29-1, the J gene TRBJ2-7, with 9 nucleotides matching TRBD1. After removal of 4 bases from V and 6 bases from J, the junction contained 7 bases not matched to a gene. Germline CDR1 SQVTM, CDR2 ANQGSEA. The CDR3 contains 13 residues.

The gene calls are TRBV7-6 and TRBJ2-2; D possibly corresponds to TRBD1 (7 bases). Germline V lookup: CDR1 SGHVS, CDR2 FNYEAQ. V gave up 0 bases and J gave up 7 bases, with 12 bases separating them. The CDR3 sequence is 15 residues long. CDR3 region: CASSLAAGGNGELFF. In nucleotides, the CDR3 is TGTGCCAGCAGCTTAGCGGCAGGGGGGAACGGGGAGCTGTTTTTT.

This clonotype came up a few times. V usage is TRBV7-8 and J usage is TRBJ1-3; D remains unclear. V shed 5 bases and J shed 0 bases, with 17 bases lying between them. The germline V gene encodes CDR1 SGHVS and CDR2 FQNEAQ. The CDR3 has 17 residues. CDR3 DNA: TGTGCCAGCAGCCCATGGACGGCGGGAGGCTCTGGAAACACCATATATTTT. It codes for CASSPWTAGGSGNTIYF.

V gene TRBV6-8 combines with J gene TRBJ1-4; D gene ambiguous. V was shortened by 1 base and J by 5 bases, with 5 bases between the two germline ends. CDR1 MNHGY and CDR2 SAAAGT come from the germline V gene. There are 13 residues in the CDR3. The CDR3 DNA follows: TGTGCCAGCAGTTACTACAGAAATGAAAAACTGTTTTTT. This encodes CASSYYRNEKLFF.

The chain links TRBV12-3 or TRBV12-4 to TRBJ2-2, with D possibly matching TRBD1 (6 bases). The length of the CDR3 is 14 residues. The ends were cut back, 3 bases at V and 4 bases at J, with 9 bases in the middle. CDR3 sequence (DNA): TGTGCCAGCAGTTTCTCAGGGGCCACCGGGGAGCTGTTTTTT. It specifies CASSFSGATGELFF.

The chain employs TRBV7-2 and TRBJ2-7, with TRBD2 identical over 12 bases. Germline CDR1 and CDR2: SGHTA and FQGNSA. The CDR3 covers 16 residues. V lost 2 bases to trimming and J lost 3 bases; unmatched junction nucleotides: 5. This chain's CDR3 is CASSLSTSGGFYEQYF. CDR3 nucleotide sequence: TGTGCCAGCAGCTTATCGACTAGCGGGGGCTTCTACGAGCAGTACTTC.

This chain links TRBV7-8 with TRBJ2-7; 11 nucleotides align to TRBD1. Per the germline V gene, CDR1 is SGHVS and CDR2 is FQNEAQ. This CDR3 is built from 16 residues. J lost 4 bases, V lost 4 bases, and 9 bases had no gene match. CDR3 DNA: TGTGCCAGCAGCTCAAATCCGGGACAGGGGGGTTACGAGCAGTACTTC. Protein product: CASSSNPGQGGYEQYF.

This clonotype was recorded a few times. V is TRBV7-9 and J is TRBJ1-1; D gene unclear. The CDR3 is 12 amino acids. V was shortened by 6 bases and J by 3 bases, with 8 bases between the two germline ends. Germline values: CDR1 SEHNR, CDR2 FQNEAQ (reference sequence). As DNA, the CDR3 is TGTGCCAGCAGTTTTTATCACACTGAAGCTTTCTTT. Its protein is CASSFYHTEAFF.

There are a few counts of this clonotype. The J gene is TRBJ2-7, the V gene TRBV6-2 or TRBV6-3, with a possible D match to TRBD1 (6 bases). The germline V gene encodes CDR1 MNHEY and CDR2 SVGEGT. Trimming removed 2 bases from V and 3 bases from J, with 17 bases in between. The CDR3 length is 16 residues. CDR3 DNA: TGTGCCAGCAGTTACGATTCGGCAGGGGCCCACTACGAGCAGTACTTC. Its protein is CASSYDSAGAHYEQYF.

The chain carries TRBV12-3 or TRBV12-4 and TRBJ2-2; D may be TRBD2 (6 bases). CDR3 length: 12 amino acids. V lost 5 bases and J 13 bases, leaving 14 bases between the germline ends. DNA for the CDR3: TGTGCCAGCAGTGACGGGGGATTGGGGCTGTTTTTT. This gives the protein CASSDGGLGLFF.

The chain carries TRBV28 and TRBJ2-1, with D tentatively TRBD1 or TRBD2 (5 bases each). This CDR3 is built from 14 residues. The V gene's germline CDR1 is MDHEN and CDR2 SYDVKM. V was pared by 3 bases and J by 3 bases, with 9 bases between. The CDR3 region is CASSLWGNYNEQFF. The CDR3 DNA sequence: TGTGCCAGCAGTTTGTGGGGGAACTACAATGAGCAGTTCTTC.

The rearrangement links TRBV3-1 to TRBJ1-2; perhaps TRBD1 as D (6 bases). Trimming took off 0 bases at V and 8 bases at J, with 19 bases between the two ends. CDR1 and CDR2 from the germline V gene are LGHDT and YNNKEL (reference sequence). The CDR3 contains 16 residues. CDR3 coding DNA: TGTGCCAGCAGCCAAGAGTATCAGGGGAGAGTTGAGGGCTACACCTTC. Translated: CASSQEYQGRVEGYTF.

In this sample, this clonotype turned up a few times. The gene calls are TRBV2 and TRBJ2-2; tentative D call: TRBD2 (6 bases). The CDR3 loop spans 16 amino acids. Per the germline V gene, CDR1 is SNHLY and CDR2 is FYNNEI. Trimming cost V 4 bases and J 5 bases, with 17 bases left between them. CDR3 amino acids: CASSAREWVWTGELFF. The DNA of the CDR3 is TGTGCCAGCAGTGCCCGGGAGTGGGTGTGGACCGGGGAGCTGTTTTTT.

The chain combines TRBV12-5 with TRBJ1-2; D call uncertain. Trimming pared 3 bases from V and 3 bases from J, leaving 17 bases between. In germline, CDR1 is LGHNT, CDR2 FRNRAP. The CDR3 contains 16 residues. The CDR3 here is CASGFTTTDRDYGYTF. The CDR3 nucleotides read TGTGCTAGTGGTTTTACCACCACGGACCGAGACTATGGCTACACCTTC.

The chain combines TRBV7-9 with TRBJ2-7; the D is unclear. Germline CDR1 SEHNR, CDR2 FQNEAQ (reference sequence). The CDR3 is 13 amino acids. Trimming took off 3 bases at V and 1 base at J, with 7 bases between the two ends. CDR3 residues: CASSFGVSYEQYF. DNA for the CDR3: TGTGCCAGCAGCTTCGGAGTGTCCTACGAGCAGTACTTC. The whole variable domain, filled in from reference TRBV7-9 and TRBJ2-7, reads DTGVSQNPRHKITKRGQNVTFRCDPISEHNRLYWYRQTLGQGPEFLTYFQNEAQLEKSRLLSDRFSAERPKGSFSTLEIQRTEQGDSAMYLCASSFGVSYEQYFGPGTRLTVT.

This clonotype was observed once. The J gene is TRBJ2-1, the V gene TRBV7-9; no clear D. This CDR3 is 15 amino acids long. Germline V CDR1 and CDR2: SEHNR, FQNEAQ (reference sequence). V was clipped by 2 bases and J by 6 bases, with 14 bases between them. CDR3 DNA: TGTGCCAGCAGCTTATTAGATGTGGTGACCAATGAGCAGTTCTTC. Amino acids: CASSLLDVVTNEQFF. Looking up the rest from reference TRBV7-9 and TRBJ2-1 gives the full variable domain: DTGVSQNPRHKITKRGQNVTFRCDPISEHNRLYWYRQTLGQGPEFLTYFQNEAQLEKSRLLSDRFSAERPKGSFSTLEIQRTEQGDSAMYLCASSLLDVVTNEQFFGPGTRLTVL.

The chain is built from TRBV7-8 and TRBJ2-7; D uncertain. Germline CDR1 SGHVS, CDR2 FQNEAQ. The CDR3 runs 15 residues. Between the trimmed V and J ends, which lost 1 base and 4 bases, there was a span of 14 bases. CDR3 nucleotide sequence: TGTGCCAGCAGCTTAGGAGGAGTAGGAGAATACGAGCAGTACTTC. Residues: CASSLGGVGEYEQYF.

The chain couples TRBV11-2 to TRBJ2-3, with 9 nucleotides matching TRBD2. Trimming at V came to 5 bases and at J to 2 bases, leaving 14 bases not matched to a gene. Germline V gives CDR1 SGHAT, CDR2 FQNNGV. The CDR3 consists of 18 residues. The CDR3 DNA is TGTGCCAGCAGCCTCCGAGAGGGTCTAGCGGGGATCACAGATACGCAGTATTTT. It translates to CASSLREGLAGITDTQYF. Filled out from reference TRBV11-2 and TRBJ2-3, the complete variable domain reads EAGVAQSPRYKIIEKRQSVAFWCNPISGHATLYWYQQILGQGPKLLIQFQNNGVVDDSQLPKDRFSAERLKGVDSTLKIQPAKLEDSAVYLCASSLREGLAGITDTQYFGPGTRLTVL.

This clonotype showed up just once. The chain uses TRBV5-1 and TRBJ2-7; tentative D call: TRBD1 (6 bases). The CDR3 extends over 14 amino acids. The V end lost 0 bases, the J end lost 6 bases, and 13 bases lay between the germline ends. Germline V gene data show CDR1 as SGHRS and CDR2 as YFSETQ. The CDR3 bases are TGCGCCAGCAGCTTGGTCGTGGGGGCGGGCGAGCAGTACTTC. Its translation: CASSLVVGAGEQYF.

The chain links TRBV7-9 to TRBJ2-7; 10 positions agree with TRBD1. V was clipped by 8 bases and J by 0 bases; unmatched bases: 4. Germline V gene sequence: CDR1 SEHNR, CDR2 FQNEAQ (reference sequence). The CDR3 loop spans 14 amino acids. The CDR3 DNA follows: TGTGCCAGCGTCGGGACAGGGGTCTCCTACGAGCAGTACTTC. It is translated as CASVGTGVSYEQYF.

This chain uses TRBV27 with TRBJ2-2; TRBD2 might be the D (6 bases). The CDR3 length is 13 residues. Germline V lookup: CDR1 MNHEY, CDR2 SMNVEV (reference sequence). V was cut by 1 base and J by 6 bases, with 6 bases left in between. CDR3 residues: CASSLWEAGELFF. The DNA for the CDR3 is TGTGCCAGCAGTTTATGGGAGGCCGGGGAGCTGTTTTTT.

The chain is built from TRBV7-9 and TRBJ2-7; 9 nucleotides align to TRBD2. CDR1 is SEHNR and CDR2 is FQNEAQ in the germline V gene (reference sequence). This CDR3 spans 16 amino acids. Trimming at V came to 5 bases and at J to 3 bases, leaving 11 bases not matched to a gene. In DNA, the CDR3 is TGTGCCAGCAGCAAATGGCCTAGCGGGGTGCACTACGAGCAGTACTTC. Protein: CASSKWPSGVHYEQYF. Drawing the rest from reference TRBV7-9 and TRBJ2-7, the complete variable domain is DTGVSQNPRHKITKRGQNVTFRCDPISEHNRLYWYRQTLGQGPEFLTYFQNEAQLEKSRLLSDRFSAERPKGSFSTLEIQRTEQGDSAMYLCASSKWPSGVHYEQYFGPGTRLTVT.

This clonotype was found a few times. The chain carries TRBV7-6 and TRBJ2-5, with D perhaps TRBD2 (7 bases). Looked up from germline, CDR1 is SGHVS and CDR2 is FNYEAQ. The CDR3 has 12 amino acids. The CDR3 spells CASWGGAETQYF. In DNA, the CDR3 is TGTGCTTCGTGGGGGGGGGCAGAGACCCAGTACTTC.

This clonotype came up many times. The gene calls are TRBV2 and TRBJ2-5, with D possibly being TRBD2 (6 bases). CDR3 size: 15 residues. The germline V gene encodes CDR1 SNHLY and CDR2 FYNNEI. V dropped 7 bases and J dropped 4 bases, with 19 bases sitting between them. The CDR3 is CASNLQSRLGETQYF. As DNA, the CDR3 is TGTGCCAGCAACCTCCAGTCCCGACTAGGAGAGACCCAGTACTTC.

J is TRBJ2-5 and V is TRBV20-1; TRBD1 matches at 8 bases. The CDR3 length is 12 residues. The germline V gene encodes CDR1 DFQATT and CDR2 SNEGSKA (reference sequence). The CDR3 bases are TGCAGGGTGCCGGGACAGGAAGAGACCCAGTACTTC. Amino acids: CRVPGQEETQYF.

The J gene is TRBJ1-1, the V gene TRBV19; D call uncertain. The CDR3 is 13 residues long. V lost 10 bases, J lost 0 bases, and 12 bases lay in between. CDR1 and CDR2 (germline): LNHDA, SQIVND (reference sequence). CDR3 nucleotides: TGTGCCACCAAGGGCCTCATGAACACTGAAGCTTTCTTT. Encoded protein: CATKGLMNTEAFF.